The T cell receptor (beta chain) under discussion was sequenced for a study of blood T cell repertoires in COVID-19. CDR3 size: 15 residues. The V end lost 0 bases, the J end lost 0 bases, and 7 bases lay between the germline ends. The germline CDR1 and CDR2 sequences are SGHDT and YYEEEE. Using immunoSEQ multiplex PCR, the repertoire was profiled, and TCRdb retains in-frame clones only, with some absent. The table has over 75,000 clones, 70% to 90% seen once. This clone is medium-sized within its sample. The chain joins TRBV5-6 to TRBJ2-1, with a possible D match to TRBD1 (5 bases). What was sequenced was peripheral blood. The source of this sequence is a human donor with COVID-19, enrolled during active disease. The donor label of this sample is uncertain. The CDR3 sequence: CASSLAQVSYNEQFF. CDR3 DNA: TGTGCCAGCAGCTTGGCACAGGTCTCCTACAATGAGCAGTTCTTC.